This T cell receptor (beta chain) came from a study of CD8 T cells in Susac syndrome (dated by TCRdb to between 2019 and 2020). General notes on the study: Among the Susac syndrome patients who were sequenced, clinically active disease was present in six and clinical remission was observed in about eight. At blood withdrawal, Susac syndrome patients were either therapy-naive, taking corticosteroids (in some cases with IVIg as well), or taking IVIg alone. Whether CD8+ T cell activation and differentiation in Susac syndrome was antigen driven was tested using repertoire sequencing.

High-throughput TCR beta sequencing profiled peripheral blood CD8+ and CD4+ T cells from healthy donors, Susac syndrome patients and multiple sclerosis patients. The Susac syndrome patients fulfilled recently defined diagnostic criteria for definite or probable disease. Bulk CD8+ and CD4+ T cells were purified by magnetic negative isolation, while CD8+ TEMRA cells were enriched using FACS. Blood was drawn into EDTA tubes, processed within 24 hours, and PBMCs were isolated by density gradient centrifugation. PBMCs destined for TCR sequencing were cryopreserved in liquid nitrogen and later thawed in a 37 °C water bath. Purity of sorted or isolated CD4+, CD8+ and CD8+ TEMRA cells was at least 90%. RNA was extracted using the RNeasy kit, and roughly 0.5 to 1 microgram was reverse transcribed with random hexamers. The immunoSEQ multiplex PCR assay, covering 54 Vbeta and 13 Jbeta segments, was used to amplify TCR beta CDR3 regions. PCR amplification bias was corrected by using a synthetic template baseline for primer optimization and computational correction. Per the original workflow: Reads were assigned to V, D and J genes according to IMGT and analyzed in immunoSEQ Analyzer, with only productive sequences retained. Clonality was computed as one minus Shannon entropy normalized by log2 of the number of productive unique sequences. Public and private clones were assessed among the 100 most prevalent clones of each patient and control. Clones were defined as Susac-specific when absent from the healthy and MS cohorts, from some 1,100 published viral clones and from other ImmuneACCESS disease sequences. Through fastp at Q25 and MiXCR, TCRdb rebuilt clones from the public reads, retaining in-frame beta chains. Duplicate CDR3 protein sequences are folded into a single record with the most common DNA and genes. TCRdb assigned the V and J calls; the authors' analysis was not used. The sample profile shows around 110,000 distinct CDR3 sequences; roughly 95% of them were found once. About 0.13% of the sample goes to the ten largest clones.

What the work shows at the level of the full study, not this receptor alone: The study acknowledged that relatively few individuals were included in the TCR sequencing and HLA analysis. The CD4+ T cell repertoire of patients with Susac syndrome showed no detectable clonal expansion.

For this clonotype: There is no known antigen for this receptor. Base quality data are lacking; no much larger clone is found one base away.

Sequencing was performed on CD4+ T cells from PBMCs. This clonotype was sampled from a human donor with Susac syndrome.

This receptor has the CDR3 CASSPTSGRDEQYF. The nucleotide sequence reads TGTGCCAGCAGCCCGACTAGCGGGAGAGACGAGCAGTACTTC. This sequence uses TRBV28 and TRBJ2-7; TRBD2 fits 12 bases in the junction. At the junction V is shortened by 6 bases and J by 5 bases; bases outside the gene matches: 5. Spanning cysteine to phenylalanine, the CDR3 consists of 14 amino acids. The CDR3 DNA has 42 bases and is translated from base 1. CDR1 is given as MDHEN and CDR2 as SYDVKM, both from the germline V gene.